This T cell receptor beta chain appears in the sequencing data of a study of blood T cells in healthy people across ages. The study's findings and limits: No one knew whether donors had CMV, which possibly confounded expanded clonotype changes.

Germline-derived CDR1 and CDR2 are SGHRS and YFSETQ. CDR3 length equals 14 residues. The draw of peripheral blood yielded roughly 9.4 milliliters from each donor. Per individual sample, total RNA of at least 6 micrograms was extracted. This clonotype was recorded a few times. The antigen remains unidentified. An end of the junction does not agree with germline; a read error may underlie this. Together with a sample-barcoded 5' primer, a J-beta primer mix was included in a second PCR lasting roughly 6 to 12 cycles. A minimum of 2.5 million CDR3-containing paired-end reads was obtained for each sample. TCRdb reanalysed the 5' RACE reads using MiXCR and keeps one entry per CDR3 protein. There are about 1.6 million distinct CDR3 sequences in the sample; 30% to 40% occur only once, and approximately 10% lies in the top ten.

Sequencing input: blood. The rearrangement uses TRBV5-1 and TRBJ2-5; 12 nucleotides match TRBD1. The end of the DNA fits TRBJ2-7 better, so the J call may be wrong. The clonotype was recovered from a woman in her 30s in good health. CDR3 coding DNA: TGCGCCAACAGCTCGGGACAGGGGGCCAACGAGCAGTACTTC. Translation: CANSSGQGANEQYF.